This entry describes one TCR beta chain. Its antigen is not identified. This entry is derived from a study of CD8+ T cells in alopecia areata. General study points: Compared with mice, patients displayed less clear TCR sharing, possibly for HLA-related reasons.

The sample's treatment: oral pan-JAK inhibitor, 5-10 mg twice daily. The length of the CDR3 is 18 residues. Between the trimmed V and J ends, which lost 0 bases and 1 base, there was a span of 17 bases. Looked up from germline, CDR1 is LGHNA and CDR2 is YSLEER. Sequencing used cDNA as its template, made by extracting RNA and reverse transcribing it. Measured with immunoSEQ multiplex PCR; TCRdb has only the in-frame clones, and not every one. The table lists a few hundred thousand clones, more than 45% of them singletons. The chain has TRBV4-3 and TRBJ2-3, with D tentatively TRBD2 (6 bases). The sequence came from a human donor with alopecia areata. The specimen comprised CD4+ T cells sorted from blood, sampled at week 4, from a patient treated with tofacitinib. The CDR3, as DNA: TGCGCCAGCAGCCAAGATTCAGCGATCCGCGGGGGCACAGATACGCAGTATTTT. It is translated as CASSQDSAIRGGTDTQYF.